Below are 24 T cell receptor beta chains sequenced from a single sample in a study of blood T cells in healthy people across ages. Together with a sample-barcoded 5' primer, a J-beta primer mix was included in a second PCR lasting about 7 to 12 cycles. TCRdb processed the 5' RACE reads anew with MiXCR; each CDR3 protein has one entry. The sample shows about 800,000 distinct CDR3 sequences, around 25% of them seen only once. The same sample was also studied in work on T cells of mothers and their children.

The sequenced material came from blood. These receptors all come from a boy between 10 and 17 years old in good health.

This sequence joins TRBV7-8 and TRBJ2-3; 7 bases are a match to TRBD2. The ends lost 0 bases at V and 1 base at J; junction bases unmatched: 4. This CDR3 is 16 amino acids long. Germline CDR1 is SGHVS and CDR2 is FQNEAQ. CDR3 nucleotides: TGTGCCAGCAGCTTAGCGGTCCTAGCGGGCACAGATACGCAGTATTTT. Amino acid sequence: CASSLAVLAGTDTQYF.

This rearrangement joins TRBV3-1 to TRBJ2-4; a weak D match, TRBD1 (7 bases). The CDR3 sequence is 15 residues long. Trimming shortened V by 0 bases and J by 4 bases, and 10 bases separated the two germline ends. CDR1 is LGHDT and CDR2 is YNNKEL in the germline V gene (reference sequence). The CDR3 is CASSQETGRKNIQYF. In DNA form, the CDR3 reads TGTGCCAGCAGCCAAGAGACAGGGAGGAAAAACATTCAGTACTTC.

This clonotype was seen a handful of times. The V gene is TRBV29-1, the J gene TRBJ1-4; possibly TRBD1 for D (6 bases). Germline-derived CDR1 and CDR2 are SQVTM and ANQGSEA. The CDR3 totals 16 residues. Trimming took 0 bases from V and 7 from J, leaving 18 bases between them. CDR3 bases: TGCAGCGTTGAAGATCCCCTCACAGGGTACGGTGAAAAACTGTTTTTT. It yields the protein CSVEDPLTGYGEKLFF.

The V gene is TRBV19, the J gene TRBJ1-1; 8 nucleotides agree with TRBD1. Losses at the gene ends were 7 bases for V and 5 bases for J; bases not matched to a gene: 6. From germline, CDR1 is LNHDA and CDR2 SQIVND (reference sequence). The length of the CDR3 is 13 residues. The CDR3 DNA reads TGTGCCAGTACCCAGACAGGGGAAACTGAAGCTTTCTTT. It encodes CASTQTGETEAFF.

This clonotype occurred a few times. This rearrangement joins TRBV5-6 to TRBJ2-7, with 7 bases matching TRBD1. Germline V gives CDR1 SGHDT, CDR2 YYEEEE. Trimming took 2 bases from V and 3 from J; bases not matched to a gene: 5. This CDR3 contains 14 residues. CDR3 DNA sequence: TGTGCCAGCAGCTTAGGGGGCAATTACTACGAGCAGTACTTC. This translates into CASSLGGNYYEQYF.

Worth noting for this clonotype: Germline is not matched at one junction end, which may reflect a read error. This rearrangement joins TRBV3-1 to TRBJ1-2, with no clear D. Germline V gene data show CDR1 as LGHDT and CDR2 as YNNKEL (reference sequence). CDR3 length: 14 amino acids. CDR3 sequence (DNA): TGCGCCAGCAGCCAATTTTCGTCCCGGCGTGGCTACACCTTC. This translates into CASSQFSSRRGYTF.

A few counts support this clonotype. The V call is TRBV29-1, the J call TRBJ1-1, with D possibly being TRBD1 (6 bases). There are 13 residues in the CDR3. Germline V gene lookup returns CDR1 SQVTM and CDR2 ANQGSEA. V was shortened by 4 bases and J by 1 base, with 10 bases between the two germline ends. Here the CDR3 DNA reads TGCAGCGTTGCCCCCAGGGGGAACACTGAAGCTTTCTTT. Translated: CSVAPRGNTEAFF.

The rearrangement joins TRBV27 to TRBJ2-7; maybe TRBD1 (5 bases). CDR3 length: 13 amino acids. Trimming cost V 6 bases and J 0 bases, with 9 bases left between them. Germline CDR1 is MNHEY and CDR2 is SMNVEV (reference sequence). Here the CDR3 DNA reads TGTGCCAGCAGATACGACAGCTCCTACGAGCAGTACTTC. Protein: CASRYDSSYEQYF.

The gene calls are TRBV5-1 and TRBJ2-1, with unresolved D. The V end was cut by 4 bases, the J end by 2 bases, with 10 bases between. The length of the CDR3 is 14 residues. Germline CDR1 SGHRS, CDR2 YFSETQ. The CDR3 sequence is CASSPGHAYNEQFF. DNA for the CDR3: TGCGCCAGCAGCCCAGGCCACGCCTACAATGAGCAGTTCTTC.

The chain is built from TRBV4-3 and TRBJ2-1, with D hard to call. Germline-derived CDR1 and CDR2 are LGHNA and YSLEER. Trimming cost V 0 bases and J 9 bases, with 9 bases left between them. There are 13 residues in the CDR3. CDR3 in DNA: TGCGCCAGCAGCCAAGATAGGGATCCTGAGCAGTTCTTC. Its protein is CASSQDRDPEQFF.

This clonotype showed up many times. The chain joins TRBV20-1 to TRBJ1-5; TRBD1 is a possible D gene (5 bases). The CDR3 covers 15 residues. Germline V lookup: CDR1 DFQATT, CDR2 SNEGSKA (reference sequence). Trimming left V 1 base short and J 0 bases short, with 10 bases between. The CDR3 loop is CSARVTGLSNQPQHF. The CDR3 nucleotides are TGCAGTGCTAGAGTTACAGGACTTAGCAATCAGCCCCAGCATTTT.

On this clonotype itself: Relative to the germline gene, one junction end is altered; a read error may explain this. V usage is TRBV11-2 and J usage is TRBJ2-4; D is perhaps TRBD1 or TRBD2 (6 bases each). The germline CDR1 and CDR2 sequences are SGHAT and FQNNGV. The CDR3 runs 15 residues. CDR3 coding DNA: TGTGCTAGCAGCTCCCACCGAAGGGGGGAAGGCGTTCAGTACTTC. Its translation is CASSSHRRGEGVQYF.

Remarks on this clonotype: No conserved phenylalanine or tryptophan is present at the end of the CDR3, so a read error is the likely explanation. This chain links TRBV5-1 with TRBJ2-1; D might be TRBD2 (5 bases). Germline values: CDR1 SGHRS, CDR2 YFSETQ. This CDR3 spans 13 amino acids. With 7 bases removed from V and 0 bases from J, the gap between germline ends came to 8 bases. CDR3: CASAGSSYNEQFL. The CDR3 nucleotides are TGCGCCAGCGCGGGTAGCTCCTACAATGAGCAGTTCTTA.

This chain links TRBV5-6 with TRBJ2-2, with 7 bases matching TRBD1. After removal of 4 bases from V and 2 bases from J, the junction contained 5 bases not matched to a gene. Germline CDR1 reads SGHDT; CDR2 reads YYEEEE. This CDR3 has 15 residues. The CDR3 sequence is CASSKGQFNTGELFF. The CDR3, as DNA: TGTGCCAGCAGCAAGGGACAGTTCAACACCGGGGAGCTGTTTTTT.

This clonotype was seen once. This chain uses TRBV27 with TRBJ2-7, with 8 nucleotides matching TRBD1. The CDR3 has 14 amino acids. Trimming cost V 4 bases and J 7 bases; bases outside gene matches: 9. CDR1 and CDR2 (germline): MNHEY, SMNVEV (reference sequence). CDR3: CASSSLQGVREQYF. The CDR3 nucleotides are TGTGCCAGCAGTTCCCTACAGGGGGTGAGGGAGCAGTACTTC.

This chain's CDR3 is CASSIGTGYYEQYF. DNA of the CDR3: TGTGCCAGTAGTATAGGAACAGGCTACTACGAGCAGTACTTC. The chain employs TRBV19 and TRBJ2-7, with a possible D match to TRBD1 (5 bases). V was cut by 1 base and J by 3 bases, with 10 bases left in between. Germline V lookup: CDR1 LNHDA, CDR2 SQIVND (reference sequence). The CDR3 totals 14 residues.

This clonotype has at least ten counts. This chain connects TRBV7-9 to TRBJ2-7; D gene uncertain. CDR1 SEHNR and CDR2 FQNEAQ come from the germline V gene (reference sequence). Trimming left V 6 bases short and J 5 bases short, with 20 bases between. CDR3 size: 15 residues. CDR3 nucleotides: TGTGCCAGCAGTCGATACGAATACCGGGCGGACGAGCAGTACTTC. This sequence encodes CASSRYEYRADEQYF.

The chain uses TRBV3-1 and TRBJ2-7, with TRBD1 as a possible D gene (5 bases). The CDR3 runs 12 residues. V lost 2 bases and J 6 bases, leaving 8 bases between the germline ends. The germline V gene has CDR1 LGHDT and CDR2 YNNKEL (reference sequence). The CDR3 DNA sequence: TGTGCCAGCAGCCAATACAGGAGCGAGCAGTACTTC. This gives the protein CASSQYRSEQYF.

For the CDR3, the DNA is TGTGCCAGTAGTATCGACAGGGCGGTTCCGGGTGAGCAGTTCTTC. This sequence encodes CASSIDRAVPGEQFF. V gene TRBV19 combines with J gene TRBJ2-5; 7 bases are a match to TRBD1. The DNA end is more similar to TRBJ2-1, so the J call may be wrong. In germline, CDR1 is LNHDA, CDR2 SQIVND (reference sequence). The CDR3 extends over 15 amino acids.

The chain carries TRBV5-1 and TRBJ2-6, with D unresolved. Germline CDR1 and CDR2: SGHRS and YFSETQ. CDR3 length: 17 amino acids. V dropped 6 bases and J dropped 1 base, with 17 bases sitting between them. The CDR3 nucleotides read TGCGCCAGCATTGGCGGTACTACCCGATCTGGGGCCAACGTCCTGACTTTC. Translating gives CASIGGTTRSGANVLTF.

The rearrangement uses TRBV10-3 and TRBJ2-5; tentatively, D is TRBD2 (5 bases). Near its end, the DNA agrees better with TRBJ2-7, so the J call may be wrong. The length of the CDR3 is 12 residues. CDR1 and CDR2 (germline): ENHRY, SYGVKD. The DNA for the CDR3 is TGTGCCATCAGGGACTCCCTCTACGAGCAGTACTTC. As protein: CAIRDSLYEQYF.

This chain links TRBV15 with TRBJ1-5; a possible D gene is TRBD1 (5 bases). The CDR3 has 13 residues. Looked up from germline, CDR1 is LNHNV and CDR2 is YYDKDF (reference sequence). V lost 5 bases to trimming and J lost 5 bases, with 10 bases between them. The CDR3 reads CATSADTDQPQHF. The CDR3 bases are TGTGCCACCAGCGCGGACACTGATCAGCCCCAGCATTTT.

The V and J genes are TRBV4-3 and TRBJ1-4, with D possibly being TRBD1 (6 bases). There are 15 residues in the CDR3. The germline V gene has CDR1 LGHNA and CDR2 YSLEER. The V end was cut by 4 bases, the J end by 5 bases, with 14 bases between. CDR3 protein: CASSPDRRSNEKLFF. In DNA form, the CDR3 reads TGCGCCAGCAGCCCTGACAGGAGGTCGAATGAAAAACTGTTTTTT.

This clonotype was detected only a few times. The DNA for the CDR3 is TGTGCCAGCAGCTTAGGTGGGGAGTACCAAGAGACCCAGTACTTC. Amino acids: CASSLGGEYQETQYF. The chain couples TRBV7-2 to TRBJ2-5; D possibly corresponds to TRBD2 (5 bases). V was cut by 1 base and J by 0 bases, with 9 bases left in between. This CDR3 is 15 amino acids long. The germline CDR1 and CDR2 sequences are SGHTA and FQGNSA.